The next 11 T cell receptor beta chains were all read from a single sample in a study of siplizumab effects on memory and regulatory T cells. Using immunoSEQ multiplex PCR, the repertoire was profiled, and TCRdb retains in-frame clones only, with some absent. The sample includes 60,000 to 80,000 clones, 83% of them seen just once. What was sequenced was memory CD4+ T cells sorted from blood. The receptors were sampled from a human donor in good health.

This chain links TRBV10-1 with TRBJ2-1; the match to TRBD2 covers 11 bases. The ends lost 0 bases at V and 3 bases at J; junction bases unmatched: 4. CDR1 is WNHNN, CDR2 SYGVQD, per germline (reference sequence). The CDR3 covers 17 residues. The CDR3 reads CASSESGTSGYYNEQFF. The CDR3 nucleotides read TGCGCCAGCAGTGAGTCGGGGACTAGCGGTTACTACAATGAGCAGTTCTTC.

The V and J genes are TRBV29-1 and TRBJ1-1; tentative D call: TRBD1 (6 bases). CDR1 and CDR2 (germline): SQVTM, ANQGSEA. The CDR3 is 13 residues long. The CDR3 loop is CSGGGQPNTEAFF. Written as DNA, the CDR3 is TGCAGTGGGGGGGGACAACCGAACACTGAAGCTTTCTTT. Filled out from reference TRBV29-1 and TRBJ1-1, the complete variable domain reads SAVISQKPSRDICQRGTSLTIQCQVDSQVTMMFWYRQQPGQSLTLIATANQGSEATYESGFVIDKFPISRPNLTFSTLTVSNMSPEDSSIYLCSGGGQPNTEAFFGQGTRLTVV.

The chain combines TRBV6-1 with TRBJ2-7; 10 positions agree with TRBD1. CDR1 MNHNS and CDR2 SASEGT come from the germline V gene. This CDR3 is 13 amino acids long. Trimming took 8 bases from V and 2 from J; bases not matched to a gene: 3. In nucleotides, the CDR3 is TGTGCCAGCCGGGACAGGGGACCCTACGAGCAGTACTTC. Its protein product is CASRDRGPYEQYF.

The chain links TRBV7-9 to TRBJ2-2, with a weak D call TRBD2 (6 bases). The CDR3 totals 15 residues. The V gene's germline CDR1 is SEHNR and CDR2 FQNEAQ (reference sequence). Trimming pared 4 bases from V and 5 bases from J, leaving 14 bases between. The CDR3: CASSSRLVETGELFF. In DNA form, the CDR3 reads TGTGCCAGCAGCTCACGACTAGTGGAGACCGGGGAGCTGTTTTTT.

J is TRBJ1-2 and V is TRBV12-1. TRBV12-1 corresponds to a pseudogene. CDR3 length equals 13 residues. The CDR3 loop reads CASSFKSGNGYTF. The CDR3 DNA is TGTGCCAGCAGCTTTAAGTCGGGCAATGGCTACACCTTC.

Concerning this clone: A read error may produce the germline difference seen at one junction end. The chain is built from TRBV5-8 and TRBJ2-5; maybe TRBD2 (5 bases). This CDR3 has 14 amino acids. The germline gives CDR1 SGHTS, CDR2 YDEGEE. CDR3 nucleotide sequence: TGTGCCAGCCGCTTAGGACTGTACCAAGAGACCCAGTACTTC. Amino acid sequence: CASRLGLYQETQYF.

This clone showed up just once. The genes are TRBV18 and TRBJ1-1, with 8 bases fitting TRBD1. Germline V CDR1 and CDR2: KGHSH, LQKENI. This CDR3 comprises 13 residues. With 8 bases clipped from V and 1 base from J, the junction kept 3 bases outside the gene matches. The CDR3 DNA follows: TGTGCCAGCGACAGGGGAACGAACACTGAAGCTTTCTTT. Translating it yields CASDRGTNTEAFF.

The chain employs TRBV5-4 and TRBJ2-7; maybe TRBD1 (5 bases). Trimming took 4 bases from V and 2 from J, leaving 25 bases between them. This CDR3 region has 18 residues. From germline, CDR1 is SGHNT and CDR2 YYREEE (reference sequence). CDR3 amino acids: CASSRQDSPEPLTYEQYF. The CDR3 nucleotides read TGTGCCAGCAGCCGACAAGACAGCCCCGAGCCTCTTACCTACGAGCAGTACTTC.

The chain uses TRBV27 and TRBJ1-3; D ambiguous. V was shortened by 0 bases and J by 0 bases, with 6 bases between the two germline ends. Germline CDR1 MNHEY, CDR2 SMNVEV (reference sequence). The CDR3 totals 15 residues. The CDR3 loop reads CASSLSMGSGNTIYF. The CDR3 DNA is TGTGCCAGCAGTTTATCGATGGGCTCTGGAAACACCATATATTTT.

V gene TRBV6-5 combines with J gene TRBJ2-7; D gene uncertain. The CDR3 totals 12 residues. V lost 2 bases and J 6 bases, leaving 8 bases between the germline ends. Germline-derived CDR1 and CDR2 are MNHEY and SVGAGI. CDR3 DNA: TGTGCCAGCAGTTACCCGGTGGGCGAGCAGTACTTC. Its translation is CASSYPVGEQYF.

This chain uses TRBV9 with TRBJ1-6; D may be TRBD1 (5 bases). The ends were cut back, 3 bases at V and 7 bases at J, with 11 bases in the middle. This CDR3 spans 14 amino acids. The germline V gene encodes CDR1 SGDLS and CDR2 YYNGEE. The CDR3 nucleotides read TGTGCCAGCAGCGACCTGAACAGGAATTCACCCCTCCACTTT. This translates into CASSDLNRNSPLHF.